What follows is one T cell receptor beta chain and its context. The sample comes from a study of T cell responses to AZD1222 COVID-19 vaccine. About the study: Pooled in the analysis were second doses at about 4 or about 12 weeks.

The table came from immunoSEQ multiplex PCR; TCRdb's copy has only in-frame clones and leaves some out. The data show roughly 100,000 clones, 85% to 90% seen once. Sequencing was performed on peripheral blood, taken on day 0 of AZD1222 vaccination. The receptor was derived from an adult in good health.

CDR3 DNA sequence: TGTGCCAGCAGTATACGGGATCCCGCGAGGCAGTACTTC. Its protein is CASSIRDPARQYF. The chain combines TRBV28 with TRBJ2-7; a possible D gene is TRBD2 (5 bases). Trimming left V 5 bases short and J 9 bases short, with 17 bases between. From germline, CDR1 is MDHEN and CDR2 SYDVKM. There are 13 residues in the CDR3.